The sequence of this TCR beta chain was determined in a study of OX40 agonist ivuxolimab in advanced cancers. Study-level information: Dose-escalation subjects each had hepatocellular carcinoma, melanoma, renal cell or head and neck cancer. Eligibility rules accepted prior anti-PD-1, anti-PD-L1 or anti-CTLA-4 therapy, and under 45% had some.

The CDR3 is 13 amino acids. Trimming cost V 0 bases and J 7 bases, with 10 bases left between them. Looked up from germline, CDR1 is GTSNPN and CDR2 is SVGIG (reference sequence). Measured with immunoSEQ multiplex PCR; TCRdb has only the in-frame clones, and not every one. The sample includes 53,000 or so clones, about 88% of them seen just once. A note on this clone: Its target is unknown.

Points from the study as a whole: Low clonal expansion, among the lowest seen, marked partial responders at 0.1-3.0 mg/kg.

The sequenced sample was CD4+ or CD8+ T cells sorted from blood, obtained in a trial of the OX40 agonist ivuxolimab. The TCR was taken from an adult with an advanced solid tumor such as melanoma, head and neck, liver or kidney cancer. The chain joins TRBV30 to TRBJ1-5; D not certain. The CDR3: CAWSVQSGQPQHF. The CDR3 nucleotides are TGTGCCTGGAGTGTTCAGTCAGGACAGCCCCAGCATTTT.